This record covers a single T cell receptor (beta chain). Its antigen is currently unknown. The sample originates from a study of response to subunit inactivated influenza vaccine. The study's findings and limits: Few additional T cells are recruited per seasonal influenza vaccination, authors suggested.

The V gene's germline CDR1 is SGHTA and CDR2 FQGNSA. The CDR3 runs 16 residues. V lost 3 bases, J lost 1 base, and 10 bases lay in between. In TCRdb, the RT-PCR reads were re-called with MiXCR into one record per CDR3 protein. This table holds more than 400,000 distinct CDR3 sequences, 6% to 9% found once. The V call is TRBV7-2, the J call TRBJ2-6; D remains ambiguous. Sequencing was performed on PBMCs from blood, taken about 24 months after vaccination. The receptor was derived from a man aged 45 to 70 who received an inactivated influenza vaccine. CDR3 region: CASSFGRPSGANVLTF. The CDR3 DNA sequence: TGTGCCAGCAGCTTTGGCAGACCTTCTGGGGCCAACGTCCTGACTTTC.